The 27 T cell receptor beta chains listed next were all sequenced from one sample in a study of T cell repertoires in cytomegalovirus infection. MiXCR, applied by TCRdb to the reads, yields one record per CDR3 protein. The table lists about 530,000 distinct CDR3 sequences, 26% of them singletons. The sample taken for sequencing was PBMCs. These receptors were obtained from a human donor in good health (CMV status not recorded). Some clones in this sample may be carry-over from other donors' samples.

J is TRBJ1-2 and V is TRBV29-1; no clear D. The V end lost 7 bases, the J end lost 8 bases, and 14 bases lay between the germline ends. This CDR3 comprises 11 residues. Per germline, CDR1 SQVTM and CDR2 ANQGSEA. CDR3 nucleotide sequence: TGCAGCGGCCGAGACCCGGGAGGCTACACCTTC. Encoded protein: CSGRDPGGYTF.

This clonotype has only a few counts. The chain joins TRBV28 to TRBJ2-1, with D possibly matching TRBD2 (6 bases). The CDR3 has 17 residues. V shed 4 bases and J shed 6 bases, with 22 bases lying between them. Per the germline V gene, CDR1 is MDHEN and CDR2 is SYDVKM. CDR3 amino acids: CASSSSLGLSQANEQFF. The CDR3 DNA reads TGTGCCAGCAGTTCAAGTCTCGGACTATCACAGGCCAATGAGCAGTTCTTC.

This clonotype was counted many times. The germline gene is not matched at one end of the junction; a read error may be the cause. The chain has TRBV7-2 and TRBJ2-1; 9 bases agree with TRBD2. Germline V gene data show CDR1 as SGHTA and CDR2 as FQGNSA. CDR3 length: 16 residues. The CDR3: CASNLVGTSSYNEQFF. CDR3 nucleotide sequence: TGTGCCAGCAACTTAGTCGGGACTAGCAGCTACAATGAGCAGTTCTTC.

This clonotype showed up many times. The CDR3 nucleotides are TGTGCCAGCAGCGCCCGGCGGGTCGGCTACACCTTC. This translates into CASSARRVGYTF. The chain uses TRBV7-2 and TRBJ1-2; D unclear. The CDR3 is 12 residues long. Germline V gives CDR1 SGHTA, CDR2 FQGNSA. V lost 5 bases and J 8 bases, leaving 12 bases between the germline ends.

The chain carries TRBV19 and TRBJ1-5; D is uncertain. Deletions cut 3 bases from V and 2 bases from J, with 5 bases between. CDR1 and CDR2 (germline): LNHDA, SQIVND (reference sequence). This CDR3 is built from 13 residues. DNA of the CDR3: TGTGCCAGTAGTATGGTCGGCAATCAGCCCCAGCATTTT. Amino acids: CASSMVGNQPQHF.

This clonotype has only a few counts. V gene TRBV7-2 combines with J gene TRBJ1-6, with TRBD1 as a possible D gene (5 bases). In germline, CDR1 is SGHTA, CDR2 FQGNSA. CDR3 length equals 17 residues. The V gene lost 1 base and the J gene lost 4 bases, with 14 bases spanning the gap. CDR3 DNA: TGTGCCAGCAGCTTAGTCGGGGACTTCATGTATAATTCACCCCTCCACTTT. Its protein product is CASSLVGDFMYNSPLHF.

The V gene is TRBV5-6, the J gene TRBJ2-1; TRBD2 might be the D (5 bases). The germline V gene has CDR1 SGHDT and CDR2 YYEEEE. This CDR3 has 15 residues. Trimming shortened V by 4 bases and J by 0 bases, and 11 bases separated the two germline ends. The CDR3 reads CASSQRPLSYNEQFF. In nucleotides, the CDR3 is TGTGCCAGCAGCCAGCGGCCCCTCTCCTACAATGAGCAGTTCTTC. The full variable domain, rest sourced from reference TRBV5-6 and TRBJ2-1, is DAGVTQSPTHLIKTRGQQVTLRCSPKSGHDTVSWYQQALGQGPQFIFQYYEEEERQRGNFPDRFSGHQFPNYSSELNVNALLLGDSALYLCASSQRPLSYNEQFFGPGTRLTVL.

This clonotype was picked up a small number of times. This chain connects TRBV6-5 to TRBJ2-6; D is ambiguous. Germline V gives CDR1 MNHEY, CDR2 SVGAGI. The CDR3 length is 17 residues. Trimming pared 2 bases from V and 0 bases from J, leaving 11 bases between. The CDR3, as DNA: TGTGCCAGCAGTTACGGCGTCCACACCTCTGGGGCCAACGTCCTGACTTTC. Its protein product is CASSYGVHTSGANVLTF.

V usage is TRBV6-2 or TRBV6-3 and J usage is TRBJ2-1, with 8 bases lining up with TRBD2. Trimming at V came to 4 bases and at J to 0 bases, leaving 8 bases not matched to a gene. CDR1 is MNHEY, CDR2 SVGEGT, per germline. The CDR3 sequence is 17 residues long. The CDR3 here is CASSSAGGPSSYNEQFF. The CDR3 nucleotides read TGTGCCAGCAGTTCTGCGGGGGGCCCGAGCTCCTACAATGAGCAGTTCTTC.

This clonotype was seen a handful of times. V gene TRBV9 combines with J gene TRBJ2-3; 9 nucleotides match TRBD2. Looked up from germline, CDR1 is SGDLS and CDR2 is YYNGEE. The CDR3 is 20 residues long. The V gene end was trimmed by 0 bases and the J gene end by 4 bases; junction bases not matched to a gene: 18. For the CDR3, the DNA is TGTGCCAGCAGCGTAGGAATCGGGGCTAGCGGGAATCCCGGTGCAGATACGCAGTATTTT. Its protein is CASSVGIGASGNPGADTQYF.

This clonotype turned up a few times. The chain uses TRBV12-3 or TRBV12-4 and TRBJ2-1; D gene uncertain. The CDR3 is made up of 12 amino acids. V shed 3 bases and J shed 12 bases, with 12 bases lying between them. Written as DNA, the CDR3 is TGTGCCAGCAGTTTCATGAATAGAAGGCAGTTCTTC. As protein: CASSFMNRRQFF.

A few counts support this clonotype. The chain uses TRBV28 and TRBJ2-3, with D perhaps matching TRBD1 (7 bases). V was shortened by 4 bases and J by 5 bases, with 16 bases between the two germline ends. The CDR3 length is 15 residues. Germline V CDR1 and CDR2: MDHEN, SYDVKM. The CDR3 region is CASSSPGQGGDTQYF. In DNA form, the CDR3 reads TGTGCCAGCAGTTCACCGGGGCAGGGGGGAGATACGCAGTATTTT.

J is TRBJ1-1 and V is TRBV12-3 or TRBV12-4; D is undetermined. The CDR3 contains 15 residues. With 4 bases removed from V and 1 base from J, the gap between germline ends came to 13 bases. The CDR3 protein is CASSSYKAGNTEAFF. DNA of the CDR3: TGTGCCAGCAGTTCCTACAAGGCCGGGAACACTGAAGCTTTCTTT.

The chain couples TRBV14 to TRBJ2-1; D may match TRBD1 or TRBD2 (5 bases each). CDR3 length: 14 residues. The germline V gene has CDR1 SGHDN and CDR2 FVKESK. Trimming stripped 4 bases from V and 12 bases from J, with 19 bases between. CDR3 sequence (DNA): TGTGCCAGCAGCCTCGAATCCCGGGGCCTCGGGCAGTTCTTC. Translation: CASSLESRGLGQFF.

This clonotype turned up a few times. The rearrangement joins TRBV27 to TRBJ2-1; D possibly matches TRBD1 or TRBD2 (5 bases each). V was pared by 6 bases and J by 7 bases, with 19 bases between. This CDR3 contains 15 residues. Germline-derived CDR1 and CDR2 are MNHEY and SMNVEV (reference sequence). CDR3 in DNA: TGTGCCAGCAGGGGGGAAAGGGACCACGGAAATGAGCAGTTCTTC. Residues: CASRGERDHGNEQFF.

The gene calls are TRBV7-9 and TRBJ1-1; D might be TRBD1 (5 bases). Germline CDR1 reads SEHNR; CDR2 reads FQNEAQ (reference sequence). The CDR3 length is 15 residues. The V end lost 5 bases, the J end lost 3 bases, and 16 bases lay between the germline ends. The CDR3 loop is CASSLRGGEHTEAFF. The CDR3 nucleotides read TGTGCCAGCAGCCTTCGCGGAGGGGAGCACACTGAAGCTTTCTTT.

This clonotype was detected ten times or more. The chain employs TRBV7-2 and TRBJ1-4; unclear D gene. Germline assignment: CDR1 SGHTA and CDR2 FQGNSA. The V gene lost 5 bases and the J gene lost 4 bases, with 11 bases spanning the gap. This CDR3 has 14 amino acids. The CDR3: CASSRATVNEKLFF. CDR3 bases: TGTGCCAGCAGCCGGGCTACGGTTAATGAAAAACTGTTTTTT.

This clonotype was counted at least ten times. The CDR3, as DNA: TGTGCCAGCAGCACCTCGACTAGCGGGAGGGAGACTAGCACAGATACGCAGTATTTT. Its translation is CASSTSTSGRETSTDTQYF. The chain combines TRBV7-2 with TRBJ2-3, with TRBD2 identical over 14 bases. In germline, CDR1 is SGHTA, CDR2 FQGNSA. V gave up 5 bases and J gave up 0 bases; unmatched junction bases: 10. CDR3 length equals 19 residues.

This sequence joins TRBV5-4 and TRBJ1-5, with TRBD1 as a possible D gene (5 bases). CDR1 is SGHNT, CDR2 YYREEE, per germline (reference sequence). This CDR3 spans 13 amino acids. The ends were cut back, 4 bases at V and 5 bases at J, with 10 bases in the middle. CDR3 protein: CASSGGSDQPQHF. CDR3 in DNA: TGTGCCAGCAGCGGGGGTTCGGATCAGCCCCAGCATTTT.

This CDR3 is CASSPKRDERRANVLTF. The CDR3 DNA is TGTGCCAGCAGCCCGAAACGTGACGAGAGGAGGGCCAACGTCCTGACTTTC. The J gene is TRBJ2-6, the V gene TRBV14, with D uncertain. Germline V gene sequence: CDR1 SGHDN, CDR2 FVKESK. CDR3 length: 17 residues. Trimming stripped 4 bases from V and 5 bases from J, with 18 bases between.

Regarding this clonotype: Given a much more abundant clone one base away, this may be a read error. The chain links TRBV7-2 to TRBJ2-5; TRBD2 aligns across 10 bases. Germline V gene lookup returns CDR1 SGHTA and CDR2 FQGNSA. CDR3 length: 16 amino acids. CDR3 sequence: CASSLVTSGIQENQYF. The CDR3 nucleotides read TGTGCCAGCAGCTTAGTAACTAGCGGGATCCAAGAGAACCAGTACTTC. Together with reference TRBV7-2 and TRBJ2-5, the CDR3 gives the full variable domain: GAGVSQSPSNKVTEKGKDVELRCDPISGHTALYWYRQSLGQGLEFLIYFQGNSAPDKSGLPSDRFSAERTGGSVSTLTIQRTQQEDSAVYLCASSLVTSGIQENQYFGPGTRLLVL.

Here the CDR3 DNA reads TGTGCCAGCACCAAAAACGCCTATGGGACAGACACTGAAGCTTTCTTT. Translated: CASTKNAYGTDTEAFF. The chain employs TRBV7-6 and TRBJ1-1; 7 nucleotides agree with TRBD1. CDR1 is SGHVS and CDR2 is FNYEAQ in the germline V gene. With 7 bases clipped from V and 3 bases from J, the junction kept 14 bases outside the gene matches. The CDR3 is 16 residues long.

This sequence joins TRBV5-4 and TRBJ2-3; 9 bases align to TRBD2. CDR1 is SGHNT, CDR2 YYREEE, per germline (reference sequence). Germline trimming cut 4 bases from V and 3 bases from J; bases unmatched to any gene: 9. The CDR3 extends over 16 amino acids. CDR3 protein: CASSVPRAGGTDTQYF. The CDR3, as DNA: TGTGCCAGCAGCGTACCCAGAGCGGGAGGAACAGATACGCAGTATTTT. Looking up the rest from reference TRBV5-4 and TRBJ2-3 gives the full variable domain: ETGVTQSPTHLIKTRGQQVTLRCSSQSGHNTVSWYQQALGQGPQFIFQYYREEENGRGNFPPRFSGLQFPNYSSELNVNALELDDSALYLCASSVPRAGGTDTQYFGPGTRLTVL.

This clonotype has only a few counts. The gene calls are TRBV7-9 and TRBJ1-2, with 11 bases fitting TRBD1. J lost 10 bases, V lost 5 bases, and 9 bases had no gene match. This CDR3 has 14 residues. Germline values: CDR1 SEHNR, CDR2 FQNEAQ (reference sequence). CDR3 sequence (DNA): TGTGCCAGCAGCCCAGACCGGGACAGGGGGAACTACACCTTC. It codes for CASSPDRDRGNYTF.

This CDR3 reads CASSSSVFQFF. CDR3 sequence (DNA): TGTGCCAGCAGTTCTAGTGTCTTTCAGTTCTTC. The rearrangement uses TRBV27 and TRBJ2-1; D is unclear. Germline CDR1 and CDR2: MNHEY and SMNVEV (reference sequence). This CDR3 region has 11 residues. Trimming removed 4 bases at V and 13 bases at J, with 11 bases between.

In its sample, this clonotype was seen many times. This CDR3 is CASSRKERGASEQYF. For the CDR3, the DNA is TGTGCCAGCAGCCGCAAGGAGAGGGGGGCCTCCGAGCAGTACTTC. V is TRBV7-2 and J is TRBJ2-7; the D gene could be TRBD1 or TRBD2 (6 bases each). V was trimmed by 5 bases and J by 6 bases, leaving 20 bases between them. The germline V gene encodes CDR1 SGHTA and CDR2 FQGNSA. CDR3 size: 15 residues.

This chain connects TRBV18 to TRBJ2-7; 8 bases fit TRBD1. The CDR3 loop spans 13 amino acids. V lost 5 bases and J lost 3; bases outside the gene matches: 3. CDR1 is KGHSH, CDR2 LQKENI, per germline. The CDR3 sequence: CASSGTGGYEQYF. The CDR3 nucleotides read TGTGCCAGCTCAGGCACAGGGGGCTACGAGCAGTACTTC.